One sample yielded the 29 T cell receptor beta chains listed below, sequenced in a study of molecular identifiers for immune sequencing clone quantification. TCRdb fed the PCR reads into MiXCR, producing one record per CDR3 protein. The table includes 40,000 or so distinct CDR3 sequences, roughly a fifth detected once. The source material was naive CD8+ T cells from blood, with Jurkat cell RNA spiked in. Subset indicated: FACS-sorted CD8+CD4-CCR7+CD45RA+ naive T cells. Source of these receptors: a human donor in good health. Some libraries in this study had Jurkat cell RNA spiked in.

This clonotype was found many times. The chain links TRBV7-9 to TRBJ1-6; 7 bases match TRBD1. The CDR3 spans 14 residues. Trimming took 5 bases from V and 10 from J; bases not matched to a gene: 8. Germline V lookup: CDR1 SEHNR, CDR2 FQNEAQ (reference sequence). CDR3 bases: TGTGCCAGCAGCCTCGACAGGGTTGGGTCACCCCTCCACTTT. This codes for CASSLDRVGSPLHF.

Many counts were recorded for this clonotype. This chain links TRBV7-2 with TRBJ2-3; TRBD2 matches at 10 bases. V was pared by 4 bases and J by 2 bases, with 6 bases of the junction left unmatched. This CDR3 has 16 residues. Germline V gene sequence: CDR1 SGHTA, CDR2 FQGNSA. CDR3 sequence reads: CASSSRLAGHTDTQYF. In nucleotides, the CDR3 is TGTGCCAGCAGCTCGAGACTAGCGGGCCACACAGATACGCAGTATTTT.

This clonotype was recorded many times. V gene TRBV30 combines with J gene TRBJ2-1; either TRBD1 or TRBD2 may supply D (5 bases each). Trimming left V 1 base short and J 0 bases short, with 10 bases between. Per the germline V gene, CDR1 is GTSNPN and CDR2 is SVGIG (reference sequence). CDR3 length equals 15 residues. The CDR3 DNA reads TGTGCCTGGAGTGGGGGGTCCAGCTCCTACAATGAGCAGTTCTTC. Translated: CAWSGGSSSYNEQFF.

This clonotype was counted ten times or more. V gene TRBV4-3 combines with J gene TRBJ2-3; D may be TRBD2 (5 bases). The germline V gene has CDR1 LGHNA and CDR2 YSLEER. The CDR3 runs to 15 residues. V lost 1 base and J 1 base, leaving 9 bases between the germline ends. The CDR3 spells CASSQVAGGTDTQYF. CDR3 nucleotide sequence: TGCGCCAGCAGCCAAGTGGCGGGTGGCACAGATACGCAGTATTTT.

The V call is TRBV20-1, the J call TRBJ2-3; 10 bases fit TRBD2. Per the germline V gene, CDR1 is DFQATT and CDR2 is SNEGSKA (reference sequence). There are 17 residues in the CDR3. Trimming removed 5 bases from V and 8 bases from J; junction bases left unmatched: 19. Here the CDR3 reads CSASLAGATKSRGTQYF. CDR3 in DNA: TGCAGTGCTTCGCTAGCGGGGGCTACAAAAAGCAGAGGTACGCAGTATTTT.

Worth noting for this clonotype: Germline is not matched at one junction end, which may reflect a read error. This chain connects TRBV12-3 or TRBV12-4 to TRBJ2-5; D uncertain. This CDR3 is 12 amino acids long. CDR3 nucleotides: TGTGCCAGCAGTTTCTTCCAAGAGGCCCAGTACTTC. Translation: CASSFFQEAQYF.

Notes on this clonotype: This clone may be a read error of a much larger clone one base away. This rearrangement joins TRBV3-1 to TRBJ1-2; possibly TRBD1 for D (5 bases). Trimming removed 1 base at V and 4 bases at J, with 13 bases between. The CDR3 has 15 amino acids. Germline V gives CDR1 LGHDT, CDR2 YNNKEL (reference sequence). The CDR3 sequence is CASSQVLDGGYGYTF. CDR3 bases: TGTGCCAGCAGCCAAGTTCTCGACGGGGGCTATGGCTACACCTTC.

This chain connects TRBV6-5 to TRBJ2-7; tentative D call: TRBD2 (7 bases). V dropped 2 bases and J dropped 5 bases, with 13 bases sitting between them. CDR1 is MNHEY and CDR2 is SVGAGI in the germline V gene. The CDR3 totals 14 residues. Here the CDR3 DNA reads TGTGCCAGCAGTTACGGGGGGGCGGCGAACGAGCAGTACTTC. This translates into CASSYGGAANEQYF.

This clonotype was recorded many times. The chain joins TRBV6-2 or TRBV6-3 to TRBJ1-1; D uncertain. Germline V CDR1 and CDR2: MNHEY, SVGEGT. V shed 6 bases and J shed 5 bases, with 19 bases lying between them. The CDR3 length is 15 residues. In nucleotides, the CDR3 is TGTGCCAGCAGCGCCTGGTTGGTTTCGGGGACTGAAGCTTTCTTT. Its translation: CASSAWLVSGTEAFF.

At least ten counts were recorded for this clonotype. One end of the junction varies from germline; a read error may be responsible. The chain links TRBV30 to TRBJ2-7; the D is unclear. The CDR3 extends over 14 amino acids. The V gene's germline CDR1 is GTSNPN and CDR2 SVGIG (reference sequence). The DNA of the CDR3 is TGTGCCTGGAGTGTACCGGGTTTAAGCTACGAGCAGCACTTC. Encoded protein: CAWSVPGLSYEQHF.

This clonotype appeared many times. The chain combines TRBV21-1 with TRBJ2-3; the table's D call TRBD1 went unverified against the DNA. TRBV21-1 constitutes a pseudogene. This CDR3 contains 20 residues. CDR3 sequence: CASSKGLGTGNDLGTDTQYF. In DNA, the CDR3 is TGTGCCAGCAGCAAAGGCTTGGGGACAGGTAACGACCTGGGCACAGATACGCAGTATTTT.

The chain combines TRBV30 with TRBJ2-5; 9 bases map to TRBD2. Per the germline V gene, CDR1 is GTSNPN and CDR2 is SVGIG (reference sequence). The CDR3 runs 15 residues. V gave up 2 bases and J gave up 0 bases; unmatched junction bases: 4. Written as DNA, the CDR3 is TGTGCCTGGAGTAGTCTAGCGGGGAACCAAGAGACCCAGTACTTC. Amino acids: CAWSSLAGNQETQYF.

This clonotype was observed many times. This rearrangement joins TRBV10-2 to TRBJ2-3; 8 bases are a match to TRBD2. Germline V lookup: CDR1 WSHSY, CDR2 SAAADI. The V segment lost 2 bases and the J segment 2 bases; nucleotides outside the gene matches: 3. This CDR3 has 15 amino acids. The CDR3 DNA reads TGCGCCAGCAGTGAGACTAGCGGAGACACAGATACGCAGTATTTT. Translating it yields CASSETSGDTDTQYF.

At least ten counts were recorded for this clonotype. The V and J genes are TRBV2 and TRBJ2-1, with TRBD2 matching 7 bases. This CDR3 region has 13 residues. The V gene end was trimmed by 7 bases and the J gene end by 9 bases; junction bases not matched to a gene: 9. Looked up from germline, CDR1 is SNHLY and CDR2 is FYNNEI. The CDR3 bases are TGTGCCAGCACCTTGTCCCTAGCGGCTGAGCAGTTCTTC. This encodes CASTLSLAAEQFF. The complete variable domain, with remaining parts taken from reference TRBV2 and TRBJ2-1, reads EPEVTQTPSHQVTQMGQEVILRCVPISNHLYFYWYRQILGQKVEFLVSFYNNEISEKSEIFDDQFSVERPDGSNFTLKIRSTKLEDSAMYFCASTLSLAAEQFFGPGTRLTVL.

About this clonotype itself: A much more abundant neighbour one base away suggests this may be a read error. This rearrangement joins TRBV7-2 to TRBJ1-5; D remains unclear. The CDR3 is 15 residues long. Germline CDR1 SGHTA, CDR2 FQGNSA. The CDR3 reads CASSFTSYSNPPQHF. DNA of the CDR3: TGTGCCAGCAGCTTTACCAGCTATAGCAATCCGCCCCAGCATTTT.

This clonotype was seen ten or more times. This chain connects TRBV19 to TRBJ2-7; 9 nucleotides agree with TRBD1. The CDR3 sequence is 14 residues long. With 5 bases clipped from V and 5 bases from J, the junction kept 7 bases outside the gene matches. CDR1 and CDR2 (germline): LNHDA, SQIVND (reference sequence). DNA for the CDR3: TGTGCCAGTAGTGGAGGAACAGGGGGCAACGAGCAGTACTTC. The encoded protein is CASSGGTGGNEQYF.

Comment on this clonotype: The junction shows a germline mismatch at one end, possibly a read error. V gene TRBV28 combines with J gene TRBJ2-3; no clear D gene. The J call may be wrong; the DNA end is better matched by TRBJ1-5. Per germline, CDR1 MDHEN and CDR2 SYDVKM. CDR3 length equals 18 residues. CDR3 sequence (DNA): TGTGCCTGCAGTTCGGGTGAAATGGTAGCGGGGAGCACAGATACGCAGCATTTT. Residues: CACSSGEMVAGSTDTQHF.

J is TRBJ2-7 and V is TRBV20-1; TRBD1 agrees at 7 bases. With V trimmed by 2 bases and J by 3 bases, 4 bases remained unmatched. This CDR3 has 13 residues. CDR1 and CDR2 from the germline V gene are DFQATT and SNEGSKA (reference sequence). Here the CDR3 DNA reads TGCAGTGCTAGATCATCAGGGGGCTACGAGCAGTACTTC. Translation: CSARSSGGYEQYF.

This chain joins TRBV20-1 and TRBJ2-3; D is perhaps TRBD2 (6 bases). Germline V gene data show CDR1 as DFQATT and CDR2 as SNEGSKA (reference sequence). The CDR3 is 15 residues long. V shed 5 bases and J shed 6 bases, with 21 bases lying between them. CDR3 residues: CSARSRERPWDTQYF. The CDR3 DNA reads as TGCAGTGCTCGATCCCGGGAGCGGCCCTGGGATACGCAGTATTTT.

This clonotype has at least ten counts. The rearrangement joins TRBV5-1 to TRBJ2-7; no definite D call. The CDR3 is 12 amino acids. Trimming pared 0 bases from V and 5 bases from J, leaving 6 bases between. Germline V CDR1 and CDR2: SGHRS, YFSETQ. CDR3 sequence: CASSLASDEQYF. The CDR3 nucleotides are TGCGCCAGCAGCTTGGCTTCCGACGAGCAGTACTTC.

Note on this clonotype: The conserved phenylalanine or tryptophan is not found at the CDR3 terminus, so this likely reflects a read error. The chain employs TRBV28 and TRBJ2-1; possibly TRBD1 or TRBD2 for D (5 bases each). From germline, CDR1 is MDHEN and CDR2 SYDVKM. The CDR3 consists of 21 residues. V was clipped by 7 bases and J by 3 bases, with 34 bases between them. The CDR3 DNA reads as TGTGCCAGCAAAACTATAGCCGTGGGACCAAACCCTAAGTTGCTCTACAATGAGCAGTTCTCC. Translated: CASKTIAVGPNPKLLYNEQFS.

This clonotype was observed at least ten times. CDR3 sequence (DNA): TGCGCCAGCAGCCCGAATAGGGGTTACTACGAGCAGTACTTC. Translation: CASSPNRGYYEQYF. The chain recombines TRBV5-1 with TRBJ2-7; possible D gene TRBD1, 5 bases. There are 14 residues in the CDR3. The germline V and J ends were trimmed by 4 bases and 3 bases, with 14 bases remaining between them. Germline-derived CDR1 and CDR2 are SGHRS and YFSETQ.

The sample holds many counts of this clonotype. The rearrangement links TRBV19 to TRBJ2-3; 7 nucleotides agree with TRBD2. V gave up 4 bases and J gave up 4 bases; unmatched junction bases: 8. CDR1 and CDR2 (germline): LNHDA, SQIVND (reference sequence). The CDR3 is 15 amino acids. The CDR3 nucleotides are TGTGCCAGTAGTACGGGACTACCGAGTTCAGATACGCAGTATTTT. Its translation is CASSTGLPSSDTQYF.

This clonotype was counted at least ten times. The chain carries TRBV13 and TRBJ2-7; 9 bases are shared with TRBD1. The germline gives CDR1 PRHDT, CDR2 FYEKMQ (reference sequence). Trimming cost V 4 bases and J 5 bases; bases outside gene matches: 9. This CDR3 has 15 residues. CDR3 amino acids: CASSSYDRGRNEQYF. CDR3 DNA: TGTGCCAGCAGCTCTTACGACAGGGGGAGGAACGAGCAGTACTTC.

This clonotype showed up many times. The chain is built from TRBV7-2 and TRBJ1-1; 7 bases match TRBD1. V lost 5 bases and J lost 3; bases outside the gene matches: 6. The CDR3 sequence is 14 residues long. Germline CDR1 and CDR2: SGHTA and FQGNSA. CDR3 region: CASSITGTDTEAFF. DNA of the CDR3: TGTGCCAGCAGCATAACCGGGACAGACACTGAAGCTTTCTTT.

This clonotype was observed a handful of times. The V and J genes are TRBV5-1 and TRBJ2-3; D is perhaps TRBD2 (6 bases). V gave up 0 bases and J gave up 1 base, with 9 bases separating them. Germline CDR1 is SGHRS and CDR2 is YFSETQ. The length of the CDR3 is 15 residues. As DNA, the CDR3 is TGCGCCAGCAGCTTGGAGGCGGGACGCACAGATACGCAGTATTTT. Translated, it gives CASSLEAGRTDTQYF. Filled out from reference TRBV5-1 and TRBJ2-3, the complete variable domain reads KAGVTQTPRYLIKTRGQQVTLSCSPISGHRSVSWYQQTPGQGLQFLFEYFSETQRNKGNFPGRFSGRQFSNSRSEMNVSTLELGDSALYLCASSLEAGRTDTQYFGPGTRLTVL.

Ten or more counts support this clonotype. The chain has TRBV7-2 and TRBJ2-5; D unclear. V was cut by 7 bases and J by 5 bases, with 11 bases left in between. This CDR3 spans 12 amino acids. CDR1 is SGHTA and CDR2 is FQGNSA in the germline V gene. CDR3 sequence: CASMATWETQYF. The DNA for the CDR3 is TGTGCCAGCATGGCGACCTGGGAGACCCAGTACTTC.

This clonotype has at least ten counts. This rearrangement joins TRBV7-9 to TRBJ2-7; D perhaps matches TRBD1 (7 bases). V was trimmed by 6 bases and J by 0 bases, leaving 12 bases between them. The CDR3 runs to 14 residues. Germline lookup yields CDR1 SEHNR and CDR2 FQNEAQ (reference sequence). The CDR3 loop reads CASRQGRDSYEQYF. CDR3 bases: TGTGCCAGCAGACAGGGGCGGGACTCCTACGAGCAGTACTTC.

This clonotype was observed many times. A read error may produce the germline difference seen at one junction end. The rearrangement joins TRBV7-9 to TRBJ2-7; D is undetermined. CDR1 and CDR2 (germline): SEHNR, FQNEAQ (reference sequence). The CDR3 totals 11 residues. This CDR3 reads CASSYPGLEAF. The CDR3 bases are TGTGCCAGCAGCTATCCGGGTCTTGAAGCCTTC.